This entry features one T cell receptor (beta chain) sequence. The data were obtained in a study of blood T cell repertoires in COVID-19. This CDR3 is 14 amino acids long. The germline V gene encodes CDR1 MDHEN and CDR2 SYDVKM. Trimming stripped 3 bases from V and 7 bases from J, with 13 bases between. Original analysis: Amplified reference gene primers provided the basis for estimating nucleated cell counts. Profiled with immunoSEQ multiplex PCR; TCRdb holds only in-frame clones, not every one. D and trimming were read from the DNA, whereas the V and J calls and clone size are those reported in that table. This repertoire shows about 46,000 clones, 80% to 90% found once; its top ten account for roughly a third.

V is TRBV28 and J is TRBJ1-3; possibly TRBD1 for D (5 bases). The source is a woman over 75 with COVID-19, enrolled during active disease. The sequenced sample consisted of peripheral blood. The CDR3 coding sequence is TGTGCCAGCAGTTTCGGTCAGGGTATCAACACCATATATTTT. Encoded protein: CASSFGQGINTIYF.